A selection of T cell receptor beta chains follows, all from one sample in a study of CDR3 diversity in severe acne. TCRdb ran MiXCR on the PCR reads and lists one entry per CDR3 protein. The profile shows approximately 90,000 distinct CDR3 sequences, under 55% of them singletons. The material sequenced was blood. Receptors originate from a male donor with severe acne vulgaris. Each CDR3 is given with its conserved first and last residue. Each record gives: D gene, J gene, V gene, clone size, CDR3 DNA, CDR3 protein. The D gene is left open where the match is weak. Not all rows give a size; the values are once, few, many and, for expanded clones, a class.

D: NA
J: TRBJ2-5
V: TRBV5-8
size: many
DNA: TGTGCCAGCAGCTTGGCGGGTCTAGCGATACAAGAGACCCAGTACTTC
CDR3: CASSLAGLAIQETQYF

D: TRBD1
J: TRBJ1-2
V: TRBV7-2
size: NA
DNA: TGTGCCAGCAGGGGGGCAGGGGGTAATGGCAATACCTTC
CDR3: CASRGAGGNGNTF

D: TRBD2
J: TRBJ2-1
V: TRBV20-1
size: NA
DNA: TGCAGTGCTAGACGTAGAGGGGAGGGAGGTTACAATGAGCAGTTCTTC
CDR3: CSARRRGEGGYNEQFF

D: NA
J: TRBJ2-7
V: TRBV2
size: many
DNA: TGTGCCAGCAGTGAAGACTACTACGAGCAGTACTTC
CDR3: CASSEDYYEQYF

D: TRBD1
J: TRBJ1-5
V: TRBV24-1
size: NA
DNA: TGTGCCACCAGTGACTCCGGACAGGGGGCTGGTCAGCCCCAGCATTTT
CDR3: CATSDSGQGAGQPQHF

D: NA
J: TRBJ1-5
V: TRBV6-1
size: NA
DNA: TGTGCCAGCAGTGAAGACAGGTTGGCTTATAGCAATCAGCCCCAGCATTTT
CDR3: CASSEDRLAYSNQPQHF

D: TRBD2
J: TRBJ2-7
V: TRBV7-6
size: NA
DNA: TGTGCCAGCAGCCCCGGACTAGCGGTAACCTACGAGCAGTACTTC
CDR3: CASSPGLAVTYEQYF

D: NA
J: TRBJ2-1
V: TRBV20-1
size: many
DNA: TGCAGTGCTAGAGACCATCTCCGGAATGAGCAGTTCTTC
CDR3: CSARDHLRNEQFF

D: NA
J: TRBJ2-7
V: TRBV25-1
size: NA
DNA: TGTGCCAGCATCGACTTCCGTGGGGGCGACGACGAGCAGTACTTC
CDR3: CASIDFRGGDDEQYF

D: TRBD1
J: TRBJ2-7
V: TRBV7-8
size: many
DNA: TGTGCCAGCAGCCTCCGGACAGGAGTCGACGAGCAGTACTTC
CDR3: CASSLRTGVDEQYF

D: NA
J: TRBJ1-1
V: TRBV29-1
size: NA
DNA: TGCAGCGTTGAACGGGTTCACGGCACTGAAGCTTTCTTT
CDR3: CSVERVHGTEAFF

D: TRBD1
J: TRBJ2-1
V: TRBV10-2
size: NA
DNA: TGCGCCAGCAGTGAGAGGGGACAGGACTATGAGCAGTTCTTC
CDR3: CASSERGQDYEQFF

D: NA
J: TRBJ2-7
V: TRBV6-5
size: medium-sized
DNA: TGTGCCAGCTCGCAGGGGATTGGTTCCTACGAGCAGTACTTC
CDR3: CASSQGIGSYEQYF

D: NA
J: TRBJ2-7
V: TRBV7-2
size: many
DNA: TGTGCCAGCAGCTTCGCGCCAGGAGGCTACGAGCAGTACTTC
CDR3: CASSFAPGGYEQYF

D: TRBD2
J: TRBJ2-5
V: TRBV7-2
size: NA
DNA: TGTGCCAGCAGGGTCGAAGCGGGAGGAGGGGGATTGTACCAAGAGACCCAGTACTTC
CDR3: CASRVEAGGGGLYQETQYF

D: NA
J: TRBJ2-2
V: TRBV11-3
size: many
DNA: TGTGCCAGCAGCTTAGGCGGAAGGGGGAGGACCGGGGAGCTGTTTTTT
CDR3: CASSLGGRGRTGELFF

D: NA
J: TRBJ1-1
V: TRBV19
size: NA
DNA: TGTGCCAGTAGTCCTGGACAGATGAGCACTGAAGCTTTCTTT
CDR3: CASSPGQMSTEAFF

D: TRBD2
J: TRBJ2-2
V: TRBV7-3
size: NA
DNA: TGTGCCAGCAGCCCCCTGGGCGGGAGCCTTAACACCGGGGAGCTGTTTTTT
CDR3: CASSPLGGSLNTGELFF

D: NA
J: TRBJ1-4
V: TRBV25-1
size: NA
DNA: TGTGCCAGCACCAAGGGGGGGATCAATGAAAAACTGTTTTTT
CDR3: CASTKGGINEKLFF

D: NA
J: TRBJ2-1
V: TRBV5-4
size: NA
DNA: NA
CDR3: CDSSFYICSAKGEGLNEQFF

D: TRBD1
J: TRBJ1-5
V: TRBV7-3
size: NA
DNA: TGTGCCAGCAGCGTCCGGGACAGGTCCCAGCATTTT
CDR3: CASSVRDRSQHF

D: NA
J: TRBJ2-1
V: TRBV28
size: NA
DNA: TGTGCCAGCAGTTCCACCGGAGGGGGCGGGGAGCAGTTCTTC
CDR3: CASSSTGGGGEQFF

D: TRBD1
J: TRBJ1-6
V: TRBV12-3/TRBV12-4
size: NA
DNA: TGTGCCAGCAGCCGGGGACAGGCCCGAGTATGCCTCCACTTT
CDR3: CASSRGQARVCLHF

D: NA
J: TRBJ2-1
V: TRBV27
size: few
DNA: TGTGCCAGCAGTTTCGGAGGGGGCGGCAATGAGCAGTTCTTC
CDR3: CASSFGGGGNEQFF

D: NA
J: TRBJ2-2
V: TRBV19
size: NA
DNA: TGTGCCAGTATGGGACGGTCGAACACCGGGGAGCTGTTTTTT
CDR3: CASMGRSNTGELFF

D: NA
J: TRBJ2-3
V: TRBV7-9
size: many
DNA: TGTGCCAGCAGCTTTTATGCTCGCGCCCCCACAGATACGCAGTATTTT
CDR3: CASSFYARAPTDTQYF

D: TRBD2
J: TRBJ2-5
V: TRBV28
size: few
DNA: TGTGCCAGTAGTTCCAGCGGGAGGTCGGAGACCCTGTACTTC
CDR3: CASSSSGRSETLYF

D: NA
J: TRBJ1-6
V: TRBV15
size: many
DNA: TGTGCCACCAGCAGAGAGGACAATGTTAATTCACCCCTCCACTTT
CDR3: CATSREDNVNSPLHF

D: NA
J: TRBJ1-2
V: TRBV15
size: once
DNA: TGTGCCACCAGCAGCCGACAGGACTATGGCTACACCTTC
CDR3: CATSSRQDYGYTF

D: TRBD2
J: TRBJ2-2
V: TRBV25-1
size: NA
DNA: TGTGCCAGCAGTGCGCTAGCGGGAGTAACCGGGGAGCTGTTTTTT
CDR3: CASSALAGVTGELFF

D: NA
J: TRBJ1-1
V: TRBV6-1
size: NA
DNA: TGTGCCAGCAAGTCTCCAGGGACTATCACTGAAGCTTTCTTT
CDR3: CASKSPGTITEAFF

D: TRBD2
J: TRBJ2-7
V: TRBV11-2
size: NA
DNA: TGTGCCAGCAGTGGGACTAGCGGGAGACAAGGGTCCTACGAGCAGTACTTC
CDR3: CASSGTSGRQGSYEQYF

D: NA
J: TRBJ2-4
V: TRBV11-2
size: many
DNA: TGTGCCAGCAGCCCCGATCGGGTTTCGGGAAACATTCAGTACTTC
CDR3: CASSPDRVSGNIQYF

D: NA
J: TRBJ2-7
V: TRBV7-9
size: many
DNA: TGTGCCAGCAGCTTAGGTCCCCACTACGAGCAGTACTTC
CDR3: CASSLGPHYEQYF

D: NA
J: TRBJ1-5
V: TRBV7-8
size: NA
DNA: TGTGCCAGCAGTTTTTCAGGGCCAGGAAATCAGCCCCAGCATTTT
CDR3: CASSFSGPGNQPQHF

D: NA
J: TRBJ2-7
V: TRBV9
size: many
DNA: TGTGCCAGCAGCGTAGAGGGGGGGCGCGGAGAGCAGTACTTC
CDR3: CASSVEGGRGEQYF

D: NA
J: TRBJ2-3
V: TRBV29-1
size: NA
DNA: NA
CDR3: CSVASWGGGSTDTRYF

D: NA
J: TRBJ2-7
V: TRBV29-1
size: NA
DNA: TGCAGCGTTGAAGGCGACTCCTACGAGCAGTACTTC
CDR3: CSVEGDSYEQYF

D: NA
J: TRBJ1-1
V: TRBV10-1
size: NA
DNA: TGCGCCAGCAGTGACGGAGCAACTGAAGCTTTCTTT
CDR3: CASSDGATEAFF

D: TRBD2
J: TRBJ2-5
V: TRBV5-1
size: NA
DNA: TGCGCCAGCAGCTTGGCGCTAGCGGGAGCTGAGACCCAGTACTTC
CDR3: CASSLALAGAETQYF

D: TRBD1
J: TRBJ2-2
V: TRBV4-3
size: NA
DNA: TGCGCCAGCAGCCAAACCACCGGGACAGGGACGACCGGGGAGCTGTTTTTT
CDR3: CASSQTTGTGTTGELFF

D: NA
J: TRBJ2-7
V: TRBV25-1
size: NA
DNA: TGTGCCAGCAGTGAATTTCAGGGTCACGAGCAGTACTTC
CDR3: CASSEFQGHEQYF

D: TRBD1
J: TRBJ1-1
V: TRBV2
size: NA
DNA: TGTGCCAGCAGGGGACAGGTAGCTTTCTTT
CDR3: CASRGQVAFF

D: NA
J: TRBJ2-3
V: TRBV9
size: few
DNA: TGTGCCAGCAGCGTAGAAGGGGGAGCTGGGCCCGATACGCAGTATTTT
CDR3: CASSVEGGAGPDTQYF

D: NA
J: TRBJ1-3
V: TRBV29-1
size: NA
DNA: TGCAGCGTTTGGGAGGGCGGCTCTGGAAACACCATATATTTT
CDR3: CSVWEGGSGNTIYF

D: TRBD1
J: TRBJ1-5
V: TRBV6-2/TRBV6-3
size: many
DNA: TGTGCCAGCAGTTACTCTATACAGGGGCGGCCCCAGCATTTT
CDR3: CASSYSIQGRPQHF